Sequencing of this T cell receptor (beta chain) was carried out in a study of T cell clonotyping in hematopoietic cell transplantation. Study overall: Recipients' pretransplant samples followed cytoreduction. The study's findings and limits: Broader posttransplant TCR repertoire diversity was predicted by graft donor and pretransplant recipient Inverse Simpson Index values. Recipient TCR diversity dropped after transplant; expanded clonotypes rose from day 30 to 180. Few recipient clonotypes overlapped donors; over 95% were de novo at given depth.

The time point was: recipient sample about 28 days before transplant, after cytoreduction. The repertoire was sequenced with immunoSEQ multiplex PCR; TCRdb's copy has only in-frame clones and lacks some. Among roughly 10,000 clones, 92% were seen once, and the ten largest hold 13%. With respect to this clone: Its antigen is still unknown.

This receptor was taken from a woman aged 40 to 50 with acute myeloid leukemia. Some clones in this sample may be carry-over from other donors' samples. The sequences come from peripheral blood mononuclear cells, collected before stem cell transplant.

In DNA, the CDR3 is TGTGCCAGCAGCTTTCACATACCGGGCCCGGCTGGGGATACGCAGTATTTT. It is translated as CASSFHIPGPAGDTQYF. This chain uses TRBV7-9 with TRBJ2-3; D is undetermined. CDR3 length equals 17 residues. Trimming pared 3 bases from V and 6 bases from J, leaving 22 bases between. Germline CDR1 SEHNR, CDR2 FQNEAQ (reference sequence).